This T cell receptor beta chain was captured by sequencing in a study of blood T cell repertoires in COVID-19. For the study at large: Collection of acute and convalescent COVID-19 samples took place in the United States, Italy and Spain. Nucleic acid was either cDNA or gDNA, and it came from T cells, B-cell-depleted T cells, or PBMCs.

CDR1 is SGDLS and CDR2 is YYNGEE in the germline V gene. Trimming removed 0 bases from V and 5 bases from J, with 12 bases in between. This CDR3 comprises 15 residues. Original data processing: Scientists estimated how many nucleated cells there were by amplifying reference gene primers. Clones were read by immunoSEQ multiplex PCR, and TCRdb kept only the in-frame ones, dropping some. V, J and clone size are those of that table, while D and trimming were read from the DNA. Altogether roughly 230,000 clones are present, 70% to 90% being singletons, with the ten largest covering 0.7%. The source material was peripheral blood. The gene calls are TRBV9 and TRBJ2-1; a weak D match, TRBD2 (5 bases). This receptor was obtained from a human donor in a cohort sampled during active COVID-19. The CDR3 sequence is CASSVVVATDNEQFF. The CDR3 DNA follows: TGTGCCAGCAGCGTAGTGGTAGCGACTGACAATGAGCAGTTCTTC.